One sample yielded the 5 T cell receptor beta chains listed below, sequenced in a study of blood T cells in healthy people across ages. Primed by a sample-barcoded 5' primer and a J-beta primer mix, a second PCR proceeded for roughly 7 to 12 cycles. TCRdb reprocessed the 5' RACE reads with MiXCR, giving one entry per CDR3 protein. Here the sample spans about 630,000 distinct CDR3 sequences, around a fifth being singletons. Sequenced input: blood. Every receptor here comes from a man aged 70-80 years in good health.

This clonotype came up a few times. The V gene is TRBV4-1, the J gene TRBJ1-4; D is undetermined. Deletions cut 1 base from V and 0 bases from J, with 12 bases between. The CDR3 has 17 residues. Germline CDR1 is MGHRA and CDR2 is YSYEKL. The CDR3, as DNA: TGCGCCAGCAGCCAAGTCGAGGTCCCGGCAACTAATGAAAAACTGTTTTTT. Translation gives CASSQVEVPATNEKLFF.

V usage is TRBV9 and J usage is TRBJ1-1; TRBD1 matches 9 bases. The CDR3 is 15 amino acids. Germline V gives CDR1 SGDLS, CDR2 YYNGEE. V shed 4 bases, J shed 5 bases, and the junction held 9 bases outside the gene matches. The CDR3 region is CASSPRTGEVTEAFF. DNA for the CDR3: TGTGCCAGCAGCCCTCGGACAGGGGAGGTTACTGAAGCTTTCTTT.

V and J are TRBV30 and TRBJ2-2; D tentatively reads TRBD1 or TRBD2 (5 bases each). The germline CDR1 and CDR2 sequences are GTSNPN and SVGIG (reference sequence). V was cut by 3 bases and J by 5 bases, with 10 bases left in between. The CDR3 contains 13 residues. The CDR3 DNA follows: TGTGCCTGGAGGGGGCGCGGGACCGGGGAGCTGTTTTTT. Its translation is CAWRGRGTGELFF.

The chain uses TRBV18 and TRBJ1-5; possible D gene TRBD1, 5 bases. CDR3 length: 14 amino acids. The V and J ends lost 8 bases and 1 base respectively, with 12 bases between them. Germline-derived CDR1 and CDR2 are KGHSH and LQKENI. In DNA form, the CDR3 reads TGTGCCAGCGAATCGGCAGGGAGCAATCAGCCCCAGCATTTT. Its protein is CASESAGSNQPQHF.

The rearrangement uses TRBV12-3 or TRBV12-4 and TRBJ2-5; 10 bases map to TRBD2. CDR3 length: 17 residues. Trimming cost V 1 base and J 3 bases; bases outside gene matches: 8. The CDR3: CASSLEGNGLAEETQYF. The CDR3 coding sequence is TGTGCCAGCAGTTTAGAGGGAAACGGACTAGCGGAAGAGACCCAGTACTTC.